The T cell receptor beta chain described here comes from a study of response to subunit inactivated influenza vaccine. Study-level findings and limits: Authors suggested few new T cells are recruited by each seasonal influenza vaccination.

In TCRdb, the RT-PCR reads were re-called with MiXCR into one record per CDR3 protein. This table has more than 600,000 distinct CDR3 sequences, approximately 18% appearing once. The CDR3 runs 13 residues. Germline V CDR1 and CDR2: SGHRS, YFSETQ. The V end lost 4 bases, the J end lost 0 bases, and 6 bases lay between the germline ends. This clonotype was counted at least ten times. The target antigen is unknown. This clonotype was obtained from a man aged 50-60 years who received an inactivated influenza vaccine. Material: PBMCs from blood, obtained 5 days after vaccination. The chain combines TRBV5-1 with TRBJ2-3; no clear D. The CDR3 sequence: CASSAVSTDTQYF. The CDR3 DNA is TGCGCCAGCAGCGCCGTGAGCACAGATACGCAGTATTTT.